The rows below give T cell receptor beta chains drawn from one sample of a study of shared clonotypes between healthy human individuals. Sequencing used immunoSEQ multiplex PCR; TCRdb keeps in-frame clones, though not all of them. The sample gives about 1,800,000 clones, about 95% of which show up once; around 1% is in the top ten. The sequencing sample was made of naive CD8+ T cells sorted from blood. All receptors come from a young man in good health. Each CDR3 is given with its conserved first and last residue. The D gene is left open where the match is weak. Only some rows state a clone size, as once, few, many or a class for expanded clones.

v_gene	abundance	d_gene	j_gene	CDR3aa	CDR3nt
TRBV27	-	-	TRBJ2-3	CASRAEGGMTSQDTQYF	TGTGCCAGCAGAGCAGAAGGAGGGATGACCAGCCAGGATACGCAGTATTTT
TRBV7-3	-	TRBD2	TRBJ2-1	CASSLAGVTHNEQFF	TGTGCCAGCAGCCTAGCGGGGGTGACCCACAATGAGCAGTTCTTC
TRBV7-2	-	-	TRBJ2-3	CASSLSAHTDTQYF	TGTGCCAGCAGCCTCTCGGCCCACACAGATACGCAGTATTTT
TRBV27	-	-	TRBJ2-3	CASWGPPMDTQYF	TGTGCCAGCTGGGGACCGCCTATGGATACGCAGTATTTT
TRBV4-3	-	TRBD1	TRBJ2-7	CASSQDRGLYEQYF	TGCGCCAGCAGCCAAGACAGGGGGCTATACGAGCAGTACTTC
TRBV27	-	-	TRBJ2-7	CASSLGAESSYEQYF	TGTGCCAGCAGTTTAGGGGCAGAGAGCTCCTACGAGCAGTACTTC
TRBV29-1	-	TRBD2	TRBJ2-7	CSVDSSGSYEQYF	TGCAGCGTTGACTCTAGCGGGAGCTACGAGCAGTACTTC
TRBV29-1	-	-	TRBJ1-4	CSVGTGNEKLFF	TGCAGCGTCGGGACGGGGAATGAAAAACTGTTTTTT
TRBV6-5	-	-	TRBJ2-5	CASSPLTGRETQYF	TGTGCCAGCAGTCCACTGACAGGAAGGGAGACCCAGTACTTC
TRBV9	once	-	TRBJ2-5	CASSVESGYIGETQYF	TGTGCCAGCAGCGTAGAGTCAGGGTATATAGGAGAGACCCAGTACTTC
TRBV6-5	once	TRBD1	TRBJ1-1	CASSTRQGVTEAFF	TGTGCCAGCTCCACGAGACAGGGTGTCACTGAAGCTTTCTTT
TRBV7-2	-	-	TRBJ2-7	CASSLTGAGISYEQYF	TGTGCCAGCAGCCTTACGGGGGCAGGAATCTCCTACGAGCAGTACTTC
TRBV19	-	-	TRBJ1-2	CASSTRTDIYGYTF	TGTGCCAGTAGTACCCGGACTGATATCTATGGCTACACCTTC
TRBV27	-	-	TRBJ1-6	CASSFDGADNSPLHF	TGTGCCAGCAGTTTTGACGGTGCCGATAATTCACCCCTCCACTTT
TRBV2	-	TRBD1	TRBJ1-1	CASRNWDSNTEAFF	TGTGCCAGCAGAAATTGGGACAGTAACACTGAAGCTTTCTTT
TRBV10-3	-	TRBD1	TRBJ2-4	CAISESVGGATKNIQYF	TGTGCCATCAGTGAGTCGGTAGGGGGCGCGACCAAAAACATTCAGTACTTC
TRBV19	-	-	TRBJ2-7	CASSMDGAQGFTYEQYF	TGTGCCAGTAGTATGGATGGGGCTCAGGGATTTACCTACGAGCAGTACTTC
TRBV7-3	-	-	TRBJ2-7	CASSLDLGYEQYF	TGTGCCAGCAGCTTAGATCTGGGGTACGAGCAGTACTTC
TRBV7-2	once	-	TRBJ2-7	CASSLNPLLRPEQYF	TGTGCCAGCAGCCTCAATCCCTTACTGCGGCCCGAGCAGTACTTC
TRBV15	-	-	TRBJ1-2	CATSGSDGNYGYTF	TGTGCCACCAGCGGATCGGACGGGAACTATGGCTACACCTTC
TRBV2	-	-	TRBJ1-5	CASSDQGNQPQHF	TGTGCCAGCAGTGACCAGGGTAATCAGCCCCAGCATTTT
TRBV11-2	-	-	TRBJ2-5	CASSSRWGQQETQYF	TGTGCCAGCAGCTCACGGTGGGGACAACAAGAGACCCAGTACTTC
TRBV4-2	-	-	TRBJ2-5	CASSQVDRETQYF	TGTGCCAGCAGCCAAGTAGACAGAGAGACCCAGTACTTC
TRBV19	-	-	TRBJ1-1	CASIGANAEAFF	TGTGCCAGTATCGGGGCTAACGCTGAAGCTTTCTTT
TRBV6-4	-	TRBD1	TRBJ2-7	CASRTDRESYEQYF	TGTGCCAGCAGAACCGACAGGGAATCCTACGAGCAGTACTTC
TRBV19	-	-	TRBJ1-2	CASTLLGGAYGYTF	TGTGCCAGTACCTTATTGGGGGGGGCCTATGGCTACACCTTC
TRBV18	-	-	TRBJ2-2	CASSPLFWDSLNTGELFF	TGTGCCAGCTCACCACTGTTTTGGGACTCCTTGAACACCGGGGAGCTGTTTTTT
TRBV5-4	-	-	TRBJ1-1	CASSPRENTEAFF	TGTGCCAGCAGCCCGCGGGAGAACACTGAAGCTTTCTTT
TRBV5-6	-	-	TRBJ1-4	CASSWALGEALFF	TGTGCCAGCAGTTGGGCACTTGGGGAGGCACTGTTTTTT
TRBV9	once	-	TRBJ2-2	CASTSDYTGELFF	TGTGCCAGCACTAGCGACTACACCGGGGAGCTGTTTTTT
TRBV4-1	-	-	TRBJ2-7	CASSHYWGGYEQYF	TGCGCCAGCAGCCACTATTGGGGCGGATACGAGCAGTACTTC
TRBV10-2	-	-	TRBJ2-7	CASSEAGEQYF	TGCGCCAGCAGTGAGGCTGGCGAGCAGTACTTC
TRBV27	once	-	TRBJ1-4	CASSDIRTEKLFF	TGTGCCAGCAGTGACATTCGTACTGAAAAACTGTTTTTT
TRBV6-5	-	TRBD2	TRBJ2-7	CASSYGLAGDEQYF	TGTGCCAGCAGTTACGGGTTAGCGGGGGACGAGCAGTACTTC
TRBV5-1	-	-	TRBJ2-7	CASSLDGGSYEQYF	TGCGCCAGCAGCTTGGATGGGGGAAGTTACGAGCAGTACTTC
TRBV27	-	-	TRBJ2-7	CASSLSAENLYEQYF	TGTGCCAGCAGTTTATCAGCAGAAAACCTCTACGAGCAGTACTTC
TRBV15	-	-	TRBJ2-7	CATSPGNYEQYF	TGTGCCACCAGCCCGGGGAACTACGAGCAGTACTTC
TRBV5-6	once	-	TRBJ2-7	CASTRDSYEQYF	TGTGCCAGCACAAGGGACTCCTACGAGCAGTACTTC
TRBV7-9	-	-	TRBJ2-1	CASSSSQVYNEQFF	TGTGCCAGCAGCTCGTCACAAGTATACAATGAGCAGTTCTTC
TRBV7-2	-	-	TRBJ1-1	CASSLVGGGVNTEAFF	TGTGCCAGCAGCTTAGTCGGTGGGGGCGTGAACACTGAAGCTTTCTTT
TRBV19	-	TRBD1	TRBJ2-7	CASSLSGTGIYEQYF	TGTGCCAGTAGTCTTTCCGGGACAGGGATTTACGAGCAGTACTTC
TRBV7-2	-	TRBD2	TRBJ2-7	CASSLAPGTSGAYEQYF	TGTGCCAGCAGCTTAGCCCCCGGGACTAGCGGGGCCTACGAGCAGTACTTC
TRBV6-5	few	-	TRBJ1-2	CASNPGAGYGYTF	TGTGCCAGCAACCCAGGGGCGGGCTATGGCTACACCTTC
TRBV5-1	-	-	TRBJ1-1	CASSLVGATEAFF	TGCGCCAGCAGCTTGGTTGGGGCCACTGAAGCTTTCTTT
TRBV5-5	-	TRBD1	TRBJ1-1	CASSLGRGDTEAFF	TGTGCCAGCAGCTTGGGCAGGGGGGACACTGAAGCTTTCTTT
TRBV5-1	-	-	TRBJ2-1	CASSSTGVNNEQFF	TGCGCCAGCAGCAGTACGGGAGTAAACAATGAGCAGTTCTTC
TRBV21-1	few	-	TRBJ1-5	CASSKGERARSNQPQHF	TGTGCCAGCAGCAAAGGGGAGAGGGCAAGAAGCAATCAGCCCCAGCATTTT
TRBV2	few	TRBD1	TRBJ1-6	CASTDRHNSPLHF	TGTGCCAGCACGGACAGGCATAATTCACCCCTCCACTTT
TRBV28	-	TRBD1	TRBJ2-7	CASSRDRGLEQYF	TGTGCCAGCAGCCGGGACAGGGGGCTCGAGCAGTACTTC
TRBV7-8	once	-	TRBJ2-2	CASSRTTGSVGELFF	TGTGCCAGCAGCCGCACCACAGGCAGTGTCGGGGAGCTGTTTTTT
TRBV25-1	once	TRBD2	TRBJ2-3	CASIPTGAGGDTDTQYF	TGTGCCAGCATCCCCACGGGAGCGGGAGGAGACACAGATACGCAGTATTTT
TRBV7-9	-	-	TRBJ2-5	CASSPGTVEGETQYF	TGTGCCAGCAGCCCAGGGACGGTGGAAGGAGAGACCCAGTACTTC
TRBV9	-	-	TRBJ1-1	CASSVAGAMGTEAFF	TGTGCCAGCAGCGTAGCAGGGGCTATGGGCACTGAAGCTTTCTTT
TRBV27	few	-	TRBJ2-1	CASSWGGGHNEQFF	TGTGCCAGCAGTTGGGGCGGGGGCCACAATGAGCAGTTCTTC
TRBV30	-	TRBD1	TRBJ2-1	CAWTPGQGDNEQFF	TGTGCCTGGACCCCGGGACAGGGGGACAATGAGCAGTTCTTC